The rows below give T cell receptor beta chains drawn from one sample of a study of T-cell memory formation after mild COVID-19. Using its own MiXCR run on the 5' RACE reads, TCRdb lists one record per CDR3 protein. The sample includes 250,000 to 300,000 distinct CDR3 sequences, around 15% of them seen just once. What was sequenced was PBMCs or a T cell subset sorted from them (not recorded which). These receptors all stem from a man between 18 and 29 years old who had mild COVID-19 (a few samples of this study predate the infection). Cell type and time point are not known. CDR3s include the opening cysteine and the closing phenylalanine or tryptophan. A D gene is named only where the DNA matches it firmly. Size is omitted from some rows. Given values are once, few, many or a class for expanded clones.

v_gene: TRBV11-2
abundance: many
d_gene: TRBD1
j_gene: TRBJ1-1
CDR3nt: TGTGCCAGCAGCTATATATACAGGGGATTGACTGAAGCTTTCTTT
CDR3aa: CASSYIYRGLTEAFF

v_gene: TRBV12-3/TRBV12-4
abundance: NA
d_gene: NA
j_gene: TRBJ2-2
CDR3nt: TGTGCCAGCAGCATAGTGGCCGGGGAGCTGTTTTTT
CDR3aa: CASSIVAGELFF

v_gene: TRBV7-9
abundance: NA
d_gene: NA
j_gene: TRBJ1-4
CDR3nt: TGTGCCAGCAGCTTAGGGGGATTTAATGAAAAACTGTTTTTT
CDR3aa: CASSLGGFNEKLFF

v_gene: TRBV20-1
abundance: NA
d_gene: TRBD1
j_gene: TRBJ2-7
CDR3nt: TGCAGTGCTTGGACAGGGTCCTCCTACGAGCAGTACTTC
CDR3aa: CSAWTGSSYEQYF

v_gene: TRBV6-5
abundance: few
d_gene: NA
j_gene: TRBJ2-5
CDR3nt: TGTGCCAGCAGACAAGAGGCCACCGGTGAGGCATCGGAGACCCAGTACTTC
CDR3aa: CASRQEATGEASETQYF

v_gene: TRBV12-3/TRBV12-4
abundance: few
d_gene: NA
j_gene: TRBJ1-1
CDR3nt: TGTGCCAGCAGTTATGGAAGGGCAGGCGGCACTGAAGCTTTCTTT
CDR3aa: CASSYGRAGGTEAFF

v_gene: TRBV7-9
abundance: few
d_gene: NA
j_gene: TRBJ2-7
CDR3nt: TGTGCCAGCAGCGGCAACATTTACGAGCAGTACTTC
CDR3aa: CASSGNIYEQYF

v_gene: TRBV5-5
abundance: few
d_gene: TRBD2
j_gene: TRBJ2-7
CDR3nt: TGTGCCAGCAGCCCAGGCGGGGGTCCCTACGAGCAGTACTTC
CDR3aa: CASSPGGGPYEQYF

v_gene: TRBV23-1
abundance: NA
d_gene: NA
j_gene: TRBJ2-1
CDR3nt: TGCGCCAGCATAAACAGGGACTCGAGTGAGCAGTTCTTC
CDR3aa: CASINRDSSEQFF

v_gene: TRBV28
abundance: NA
d_gene: TRBD2
j_gene: TRBJ2-1
CDR3nt: TGTGCCAGCAGTGAAGCCATCCTAGCGGGGGGGACATACAATGAGCAGTTCTTC
CDR3aa: CASSEAILAGGTYNEQFF

v_gene: TRBV5-1
abundance: many
d_gene: NA
j_gene: TRBJ2-5
CDR3nt: TGCGCCAGCAGCTTGACCCTAGAGACCCAGTACTTC
CDR3aa: CASSLTLETQYF